These T cell receptor beta chains were read from a single sample in a study of blood T cells in healthy people across ages. MiXCR, applied by TCRdb to the 5' RACE reads, yields one record per CDR3 protein. The table has about 570,000 distinct CDR3 sequences, about 26% seen once. Sequenced: blood. The receptors were gathered from a woman between 70 and 85 years old in good health. The CDR3 runs from the conserved cysteine through the conserved F or W. Each record gives: J gene, V gene, CDR3 protein.

J gene: TRBJ2-5; V gene: TRBV15; CDR3 protein: CATSRGAGLLPQETQYF
J gene: TRBJ2-5; V gene: TRBV2; CDR3 protein: CASSQLLAQETQYF
J gene: TRBJ2-7; V gene: TRBV20-1; CDR3 protein: CSAKTASGGYEQYF
J gene: -; V gene: TRBV6-2/TRBV6-3; CDR3 protein: CASSLLPGTSGLSEQFF
J gene: TRBJ2-3; V gene: TRBV20-1; CDR3 protein: CSARGRVGGPANTQYF
J gene: TRBJ2-4; V gene: TRBV20-1; CDR3 protein: CSAQGRRLENIQYF
J gene: TRBJ2-1; V gene: TRBV6-2/TRBV6-3; CDR3 protein: CASSGGGQGTWYNEQFF
J gene: TRBJ2-7; V gene: TRBV7-9; CDR3 protein: CATAGARDEQYF
J gene: TRBJ2-7; V gene: TRBV20-1; CDR3 protein: CSAWGPSYEQYF
J gene: TRBJ2-2; V gene: TRBV29-1; CDR3 protein: CSAWTANTGELFF
J gene: TRBJ2-1; V gene: TRBV5-1; CDR3 protein: CASSRTSGGPHEQFF
J gene: TRBJ2-5; V gene: TRBV7-2; CDR3 protein: CASSFGGAAGTQYF
J gene: TRBJ2-5; V gene: TRBV9; CDR3 protein: CASSVGVAGVQETQYF
J gene: TRBJ2-5; V gene: TRBV18; CDR3 protein: CASSPLAGAYQETQYF
J gene: TRBJ1-6; V gene: TRBV7-9; CDR3 protein: CASSLVNWVGGNSPLHF
J gene: TRBJ1-1; V gene: TRBV29-1; CDR3 protein: CSVDPRGTQTEAFF
J gene: TRBJ2-3; V gene: TRBV5-1; CDR3 protein: CASSLMSSGADTQYF
J gene: -; V gene: TRBV7-3; CDR3 protein: CASSLGVYEQFF
J gene: TRBJ1-4; V gene: TRBV2; CDR3 protein: CASQDQYNEKLFF
J gene: TRBJ2-7; V gene: TRBV18; CDR3 protein: CASSPLQVSSCEQYF
J gene: TRBJ2-5; V gene: TRBV7-2; CDR3 protein: CAGSPRAGTSGQETQYF
J gene: TRBJ2-4; V gene: TRBV12-3/TRBV12-4; CDR3 protein: CASSEGWGKNIQYF
J gene: TRBJ1-6; V gene: TRBV9; CDR3 protein: CASSVGGQARNSPLHF
J gene: TRBJ2-5; V gene: TRBV6-2/TRBV6-3; CDR3 protein: CASSLGWKKFF
J gene: TRBJ2-5; V gene: TRBV4-1; CDR3 protein: CASSPRAGGRLETQYF
J gene: TRBJ2-1; V gene: TRBV15; CDR3 protein: CATSRAWDYLGNEQFF
J gene: TRBJ2-1; V gene: TRBV7-2; CDR3 protein: CASSYKGEQFF
J gene: TRBJ2-1; V gene: TRBV10-3; CDR3 protein: CAITTDRSYNEQFF
J gene: TRBJ2-5; V gene: TRBV9; CDR3 protein: CASSVSGGLQETQYF
J gene: TRBJ1-5; V gene: TRBV4-3; CDR3 protein: CASSPENRGRQPQHF
J gene: TRBJ2-3; V gene: TRBV20-1; CDR3 protein: CSARALAGGADTQYF
J gene: TRBJ2-1; V gene: TRBV11-2; CDR3 protein: CASSTGTGLIGEQFF
J gene: TRBJ2-2; V gene: TRBV2; CDR3 protein: CASSEGTSGTGELFF
J gene: TRBJ1-1; V gene: TRBV7-9; CDR3 protein: CASSPRPGLNTEAFF
J gene: TRBJ2-1; V gene: TRBV12-3/TRBV12-4; CDR3 protein: CASSWTSGSPNEQFF
J gene: TRBJ2-3; V gene: TRBV6-1; CDR3 protein: CAGSQAPLPGDTQYF
J gene: TRBJ2-4; V gene: TRBV3-1; CDR3 protein: CASSPGQGTNIQYF
J gene: TRBJ1-4; V gene: TRBV7-6; CDR3 protein: CASSKDSLNEKLFF